These 22 T cell receptor beta chains came from one sample sequenced in a study of T cell responses to AZD1222 COVID-19 vaccine (dated by TCRdb to the early 2020s). In light of the paper, this sample's time point label describes: baseline before first vaccination. Libraries were prepared through the immunoSEQ multiplex PCR assay. TCRdb took over this immuneACCESS table, retaining in-frame rearrangements with V and J assigned. Such tables are incomplete; in checked studies, under half of the missing clones stem from an unresolved V gene, and the remainder is unexplained. This sample gives roughly 80,000 clones in total; 90% of them show up just once. The ten top clones hold around 4% of the sample. Specimen: peripheral blood, collected on day 0 of AZD1222 vaccination. Receptors were obtained from an adult in good health.

The rearrangement joins TRBV10-3 to TRBJ2-3, with 8 nucleotides matching TRBD2. The CDR3 covers 14 residues. The ends lost 2 bases at V and 6 bases at J; junction bases unmatched: 4. The germline gives CDR1 ENHRY, CDR2 SYGVKD. CDR3 in amino acids: CAISEAREGDTQYF. The CDR3, as DNA: TGTGCCATCAGTGAGGCCCGGGAGGGGGATACGCAGTATTTT.

The table lists this clone with a count of one. The chain joins TRBV6-2 or TRBV6-3 to TRBJ2-3; D uncertain. The V end was cut by 0 bases, the J end by 7 bases, with 17 bases between. The CDR3 loop spans 16 amino acids. The germline V gene has CDR1 MNHEY and CDR2 SVGEGT. The CDR3 region has the DNA TGTGCCAGCAGTTACTCGTCGCAGGTTTGGACGAATACGCAGTATTTT. Its protein is CASSYSSQVWTNTQYF.

This chain connects TRBV2 to TRBJ1-2; TRBD1 agrees at 9 bases. Losses at the gene ends were 4 bases for V and 3 bases for J; bases not matched to a gene: 6. CDR1 and CDR2 (germline): SNHLY, FYNNEI. The CDR3 sequence is 15 residues long. In DNA, the CDR3 is TGTGCCAGCAGTGGGGACAGGGTCTATCACTATGGCTACACCTTC. Amino acid sequence: CASSGDRVYHYGYTF.

This sequence joins TRBV19 and TRBJ2-7, with 8 positions matching TRBD2. The length of the CDR3 is 14 residues. The junction had 15 bases not matched to a gene; V was cut back by 5 bases and J by 12 bases. Germline V gene sequence: CDR1 LNHDA, CDR2 SQIVND (reference sequence). This CDR3 reads CASSPPVGLGELYF. As DNA, the CDR3 is TGTGCCAGTAGTCCCCCCGTGGGACTAGGGGAATTGTACTTC.

This chain's CDR3 is CASSTGLASGELFF. CDR3 coding DNA: TGTGCCAGCAGCACCGGACTAGCTTCCGGGGAGCTGTTTTTT. V gene TRBV7-6 combines with J gene TRBJ2-2, with TRBD2 matching over 8 bases. The CDR3 extends over 14 amino acids. The germline V gene has CDR1 SGHVS and CDR2 FNYEAQ. V lost 5 bases to trimming and J lost 6 bases; unmatched junction nucleotides: 5.

The J gene is TRBJ2-7, the V gene TRBV5-4; D is perhaps TRBD1 (5 bases). Germline V gene lookup returns CDR1 SGHNT and CDR2 YYREEE (reference sequence). The CDR3 covers 13 residues. V was trimmed by 2 bases and J by 3 bases, leaving 9 bases between them. CDR3 in amino acids: CASSFPGNYEQYF. The CDR3 bases are TGTGCCAGCAGCTTCCCAGGGAACTACGAGCAGTACTTC.

This chain links TRBV6-2 or TRBV6-3 with TRBJ2-6; no reliable D call. V shed 4 bases and J shed 0 bases, with 7 bases lying between them. The germline CDR1 and CDR2 sequences are MNHEY and SVGEGT. The CDR3 extends over 15 amino acids. In DNA form, the CDR3 reads TGTGCCAGCAGTTCTAGAATCTCTGGGGCCAACGTCCTGACTTTC. It encodes CASSSRISGANVLTF.

V and J are TRBV29-1 and TRBJ2-1; TRBD2 aligns across 9 bases. Per the germline V gene, CDR1 is SQVTM and CDR2 is ANQGSEA. The CDR3 contains 17 residues. After removal of 0 bases from V and 6 bases from J, the junction contained 12 bases not matched to a gene. This chain's CDR3 is CSVEEIMTSGASNEQFF. DNA for the CDR3: TGCAGCGTTGAAGAGATAATGACTAGCGGAGCCTCCAATGAGCAGTTCTTC.

The chain has TRBV10-3 and TRBJ1-3; maybe TRBD1 (5 bases). From germline, CDR1 is ENHRY and CDR2 SYGVKD. This CDR3 region has 15 residues. Trimming removed 7 bases at V and 1 base at J, with 14 bases between. CDR3 DNA: TGTGCCATCATCGCCGACAGCTGGTCTGGAAACACCATATATTTT. Protein sequence: CAIIADSWSGNTIYF.

This chain joins TRBV4-2 and TRBJ2-3, with a weak D call TRBD1 (5 bases). Trimming cost V 1 base and J 2 bases, with 7 bases left between them. The CDR3 is made up of 14 amino acids. Germline CDR1 LGHNA, CDR2 YNFKEQ. The CDR3 coding sequence is TGTGCCAGCAGCCAAGGACAGTACACAGATACGCAGTATTTT. Amino acids: CASSQGQYTDTQYF.

The CDR3 region is CASSLNQGTEAFF. In nucleotides, the CDR3 is TGTGCCAGCAGCTTAAACCAAGGGACTGAAGCTTTCTTT. The rearrangement uses TRBV7-2 and TRBJ1-1; D unresolved. The CDR3 covers 13 residues. V shed 2 bases and J shed 5 bases, with 9 bases lying between them. Germline CDR1 and CDR2: SGHTA and FQGNSA.

This chain links TRBV3-1 (or the pseudogene TRBV3-2) with TRBJ2-2, with D unresolved. V gave up 1 base and J gave up 2 bases, with 11 bases separating them. This CDR3 has 16 residues. Germline V gene lookup returns CDR1 LGHDT and CDR2 YNNKEL (reference sequence). In DNA form, the CDR3 reads TGTGCCAGCAGCCAAGTGGGTCGTCTAAACACCGGGGAGCTGTTTTTT. It translates to CASSQVGRLNTGELFF.

The chain couples TRBV20-1 to TRBJ1-5; 9 nucleotides match TRBD1. Germline V gene sequence: CDR1 DFQATT, CDR2 SNEGSKA (reference sequence). The CDR3 sequence is 14 residues long. V lost 3 bases and J lost 6; bases outside the gene matches: 6. This CDR3 reads CSASSQGAGQPQHF. The CDR3 DNA is TGCAGTGCTAGTTCACAGGGGGCGGGTCAGCCCCAGCATTTT.

The V and J genes are TRBV27 and TRBJ1-4, with 8 bases matching TRBD1. CDR1 and CDR2 from the germline V gene are MNHEY and SMNVEV (reference sequence). V lost 5 bases to trimming and J lost 8 bases; unmatched junction nucleotides: 7. This CDR3 is built from 14 residues. The CDR3 DNA follows: TGTGCCAGCAGTCAGTCCCGGACAGGGGAAAAACTGTTTTTT. It translates to CASSQSRTGEKLFF.

The chain combines TRBV7-8 with TRBJ1-6, with TRBD1 matching 8 bases. This CDR3 has 17 residues. Per the germline V gene, CDR1 is SGHVS and CDR2 is FQNEAQ. V was clipped by 6 bases and J by 5 bases; unmatched bases: 12. The CDR3 DNA sequence: TGTGCCAGCAGGGACACAGGGGGTCTAGCGGATAATTCACCCCTCCACTTT. Encoded protein: CASRDTGGLADNSPLHF. The full variable domain, rest sourced from reference TRBV7-8 and TRBJ1-6, is GAGVSQSPRYKVAKRGQDVALRCDPISGHVSLFWYQQALGQGPEFLTYFQNEAQLDKSGLPSDRFFAERPEGSVSTLKIQRTQQEDSAVYLCASRDTGGLADNSPLHFGNGTRLTVT.

The chain uses TRBV5-1 and TRBJ2-1; 9 bases are a match to TRBD2. Germline CDR1 is SGHRS and CDR2 is YFSETQ. CDR3 length: 15 residues. V lost 0 bases, J lost 5 bases, and 3 bases stayed unmatched. This CDR3 is CASSLGSGSDNEQFF. The CDR3 DNA reads TGCGCCAGCAGCTTGGGTAGCGGGAGCGACAATGAGCAGTTCTTC.

The chain joins TRBV2 to TRBJ1-3; TRBD1 aligns across 12 bases. Unmatched junction bases numbered 3, after V lost 6 bases and J lost 0 bases. The CDR3 loop spans 16 amino acids. Germline CDR1 SNHLY, CDR2 FYNNEI. CDR3 sequence: CASRGQGAFSGNTIYF. In DNA form, the CDR3 reads TGTGCCAGCAGGGGACAGGGGGCATTCTCTGGAAACACCATATATTTT.

The chain is built from TRBV11-3 and TRBJ2-1; 14 bases agree with TRBD2. The CDR3 runs to 16 residues. CDR1 is SGHNT, CDR2 YENEEA, per germline. V gave up 0 bases and J gave up 8 bases; unmatched junction bases: 3. DNA of the CDR3: TGTGCCAGCAGCTTAGAAGGGACTAGCGGGAGCGATGAGCAGTTCTTC. Protein: CASSLEGTSGSDEQFF.

The chain carries TRBV24-1 and TRBJ2-5; perhaps TRBD1 as D (5 bases). Germline values: CDR1 KGHDR, CDR2 SFDVKD. The V and J ends lost 7 bases and 3 bases respectively, with 17 bases between them. The CDR3 loop spans 15 amino acids. Written as DNA, the CDR3 is TGTGCCACCAGCACGGATAGGGGCCATAAAGAGACCCAGTACTTC. This codes for CATSTDRGHKETQYF.

The chain employs TRBV27 and TRBJ1-2; D is undetermined. Trimming left V 3 bases short and J 0 bases short, with 20 bases between. The germline V gene has CDR1 MNHEY and CDR2 SMNVEV (reference sequence). The CDR3 consists of 18 residues. Here the CDR3 reads CASSFIPPGERANYGYTF. In nucleotides, the CDR3 is TGTGCCAGCAGTTTTATCCCCCCGGGTGAAAGAGCTAACTATGGCTACACCTTC.

The chain couples TRBV7-3 to TRBJ2-5, with TRBD2 matching over 11 bases. The CDR3 has 15 residues. In germline, CDR1 is SGHTA, CDR2 FQGTGA. After removal of 1 base from V and 5 bases from J, the junction contained 3 bases not matched to a gene. In DNA, the CDR3 is TGTGCCAGCAGCTTAAATAGCGGGGGGGCGGAGACCCAGTACTTC. The encoded protein is CASSLNSGGAETQYF.

There are a few counts of this clone. The gene calls are TRBV4-1 and TRBJ2-7; D gene unclear. CDR1 and CDR2 from the germline V gene are MGHRA and YSYEKL. CDR3 size: 16 residues. Between the trimmed V and J ends, which lost 4 bases and 0 bases, there was a span of 16 bases. The CDR3 sequence is CASSLGPLSSSYEQYF. CDR3 sequence (DNA): TGCGCCAGCAGCCTGGGCCCTTTGTCCTCCTCCTACGAGCAGTACTTC.